This TCR beta chain stems from a study of T-cell memory formation after mild COVID-19. Study details: TCR clusters mostly belonged to single donors. Whole-study findings and limits: Whether second-wave clones peaking at day 37 were SARS-CoV-2 specific went unconfirmed. Contracting clones from day 15 to 85 showed balanced CD4/CD8; later expanders favored CD4+.

This clonotype occurred a few times. As yet, its antigen is unknown. There are 14 residues in the CDR3. V dropped 6 bases and J dropped 2 bases, with 12 bases sitting between them. The germline gives CDR1 MNHEY, CDR2 SMNVEV (reference sequence). From 5'RACE with constant-segment primers came TCR alpha and TCR beta cDNA libraries that carried sample barcodes and UMIs. TCRdb ran MiXCR on the 5' RACE reads and lists one entry per CDR3 protein. The sample includes approximately 180,000 distinct CDR3 sequences, about a sixth of them seen just once. The origin of this receptor is an adult woman who had mild COVID-19 (a few samples of this study predate the infection). Cell type and time point are not known. Sequencing used PBMCs or a T cell subset sorted from them (not recorded which). This chain links TRBV27 with TRBJ2-3; D not resolved. The CDR3 DNA reads as TGTGCCAGCAGGGTTGGGTCATACACAGATACGCAGTATTTT. Its translation: CASRVGSYTDTQYF.